This T cell receptor (beta chain) emerged from a study of type 1 regulatory T cells. A single record per CDR3 protein comes from TCRdb applying MiXCR to the reads. The sample has roughly 71,000 distinct CDR3 sequences, about 69% seen once. Germline V lookup: CDR1 KGHSY, CDR2 FQNENV. J was trimmed by 7 bases and V by 4 bases; bases with no gene match: 8. CDR3 size: 16 residues. Remarks on this clonotype: Its target is not known.

The material sequenced was cultured T cells, either the whole culture or a sorted T cell fraction (not recorded which). The subset denotes: Tr1-enriched cell product generated in vitro against host alloantigens. J is TRBJ2-7 and V is TRBV16; 15 bases are a match to TRBD2. The source of this sequence is a human donor in good health. CDR3: CASSLPGLAGGGEQYF. CDR3 DNA: TGTGCCAGCAGCCTCCCGGGACTAGCGGGAGGTGGAGAGCAGTACTTC.